A single sample is the source of the 14 T cell receptor beta chains below, sequenced in a study of regulatory T cells in long-lasting Graves disease. Arm-PCR with iRepertoire HTBI primers amplified the CDR3 regions for these TCR beta libraries. Each CDR3 protein gets one entry after TCRdb re-called the multiplex PCR reads with MiXCR. The data show around 240,000 distinct CDR3 sequences, with about 18% seen just once and around 15% held by the top ten. Noted time point: newly diagnosed GD, antithyroid drugs for less than 3 months. TCR sequences were obtained from RNA taken from PBMCs. This sample also appeared in a second study, on T cells in Graves' hyperthyroidism and ophthalmopathy.

Material: peripheral blood mononuclear cells (PBMCs), obtained at new diagnosis, from a patient treated with antithyroid drugs. These receptors were collected from a woman in her thirties with Graves disease.

This clonotype was counted between two and nine times. The J gene is TRBJ1-6, the V gene TRBV20-1, with D possibly matching TRBD1 (5 bases). Germline CDR1 and CDR2: DFQATT and SNEGSKA (reference sequence). The germline V and J ends were trimmed by 4 bases and 3 bases, with 7 bases remaining between them. CDR3 length: 13 residues. CDR3 residues: CSAIRDYNSPLHF. The CDR3 bases are TGCAGTGCTATCAGGGACTATAATTCACCCCTCCACTTT.

This clonotype was seen at least ten times. The chain carries TRBV12-3 or TRBV12-4 and TRBJ2-7, with a weak D call TRBD1 (5 bases). This CDR3 is 16 amino acids long. The V and J ends lost 6 bases and 4 bases respectively, with 22 bases between them. The CDR3 spells CASSRSQGYSRYEQYF. In DNA, the CDR3 is TGTGCCAGCAGCCGGTCCCAGGGTTACAGCCGGTACGAGCAGTACTTC.

This clonotype was recorded many times. This chain joins TRBV7-9 and TRBJ1-1; D might be TRBD1 (6 bases). Germline V gene sequence: CDR1 SEHNR, CDR2 FQNEAQ (reference sequence). V was trimmed by 2 bases and J by 4 bases, leaving 11 bases between them. This CDR3 has 14 amino acids. The CDR3 coding sequence is TGTGCCAGCAGCTTAAACACAGGGATCACTGAAGCTTTCTTT. Protein product: CASSLNTGITEAFF.

This clonotype was counted ten times or more. The V call is TRBV7-2, the J call TRBJ2-2; D tentatively reads TRBD1 or TRBD2 (5 bases each). Trimming took off 5 bases at V and 3 bases at J, with 16 bases between the two ends. This CDR3 is 16 amino acids long. Germline CDR1 reads SGHTA; CDR2 reads FQGNSA. The CDR3 DNA reads TGTGCCAGCAGCCTATTCGTGGGGCGGGACACCGGGGAGCTGTTTTTT. Translated: CASSLFVGRDTGELFF.

This clonotype was observed at least ten times. J is TRBJ1-1 and V is TRBV27, with TRBD1 as a possible D gene (5 bases). The ends were cut back, 4 bases at V and 1 base at J, with 19 bases in the middle. In germline, CDR1 is MNHEY, CDR2 SMNVEV (reference sequence). The CDR3 has 17 amino acids. CDR3 nucleotides: TGTGCCAGCAGTTGGCTTGGGGCTGGCCGGGGGAACACTGAAGCTTTCTTT. Its protein product is CASSWLGAGRGNTEAFF.

This clonotype was detected many times. The V gene is TRBV6-1, the J gene TRBJ1-2, with D maybe TRBD1 (6 bases). The V end was cut by 8 bases, the J end by 7 bases, with 20 bases between. Germline-derived CDR1 and CDR2 are MNHNS and SASEGT. The CDR3 spans 14 residues. The CDR3 protein is CASALSRTGSGYTF. CDR3 in DNA: TGTGCCAGCGCCCTCTCGAGAACAGGGAGTGGCTACACCTTC.

The chain recombines TRBV2 with TRBJ2-7, with 9 positions matching TRBD2. The V segment lost 6 bases and the J segment 0 bases; nucleotides outside the gene matches: 9. Per the germline V gene, CDR1 is SNHLY and CDR2 is FYNNEI. There are 16 residues in the CDR3. CDR3 loop: CASSTHLAGSSYEQYF. CDR3 DNA: TGTGCCAGCAGCACCCACCTAGCGGGGAGCTCCTACGAGCAGTACTTC.

There are a few counts of this clonotype. V and J are TRBV5-8 and TRBJ2-3; D might be TRBD1 (5 bases). The germline V gene encodes CDR1 SGHTS and CDR2 YDEGEE. V was trimmed by 4 bases and J by 4 bases, leaving 13 bases between them. CDR3 length equals 14 residues. Here the CDR3 reads CASSQPRQPDTQYF. The CDR3 DNA reads TGTGCCAGCAGCCAACCCAGACAGCCAGATACGCAGTATTTT.

This clonotype was counted many times. The chain carries TRBV5-6 and TRBJ2-7; 11 nucleotides agree with TRBD2. Trimming cost V 0 bases and J 4 bases; bases outside gene matches: 15. CDR3 length: 19 amino acids. Germline V gene lookup returns CDR1 SGHDT and CDR2 YYEEEE. The CDR3 is CASSLGAVAGGPGKYEQYF. CDR3 nucleotide sequence: TGTGCCAGCAGCTTGGGGGCTGTAGCGGGGGGGCCTGGAAAATACGAGCAGTACTTC.

This clonotype was seen a few times. CDR3 sequence: CASTHGGLPNTGELFF. CDR3 bases: TGTGCCAGCACTCATGGGGGACTGCCGAACACCGGGGAGCTGTTTTTT. This chain uses TRBV27 with TRBJ2-2; D might be TRBD2 (6 bases). Germline V gives CDR1 MNHEY, CDR2 SMNVEV (reference sequence). The V end lost 7 bases, the J end lost 0 bases, and 15 bases lay between the germline ends. The CDR3 contains 16 residues.

This clonotype came up many times. At one boundary the junction diverges from the germline segment, which might be a read error. V is TRBV5-1 and J is TRBJ1-1, with D perhaps TRBD1 (5 bases). The CDR3 is made up of 14 amino acids. Germline V gives CDR1 SGHRS, CDR2 YFSETQ. The CDR3: CASSLAGGSTEAFF. In DNA form, the CDR3 reads TGTGCCAGCAGCTTAGCCGGGGGGTCCACTGAAGCTTTCTTT.

There are many counts of this clonotype. The chain employs TRBV6-1 and TRBJ1-5; possible D gene TRBD1, 5 bases. The CDR3 has 15 amino acids. Trimming stripped 7 bases from V and 6 bases from J, with 19 bases between. Looked up from germline, CDR1 is MNHNS and CDR2 is SASEGT. The CDR3 DNA reads as TGTGCCAGCACCCGAGACGCCGGCGGGGGTCAGCCCCAGCATTTT. Translating it yields CASTRDAGGGQPQHF.

At least ten counts were recorded for this clonotype. The V call is TRBV12-3 or TRBV12-4, the J call TRBJ2-7; a possible D gene is TRBD1 (6 bases). The CDR3 extends over 13 amino acids. The V and J ends lost 6 bases and 1 base respectively, with 10 bases between them. This chain's CDR3 is CASSRTESYEQYF. CDR3 in DNA: TGTGCCAGCAGCCGGACAGAGTCCTACGAGCAGTACTTC.

Ten or more counts support this clonotype. V and J are TRBV20-1 and TRBJ1-6; 7 bases are shared with TRBD1. Trimming cost V 3 bases and J 0 bases; bases outside gene matches: 5. The germline gives CDR1 DFQATT, CDR2 SNEGSKA (reference sequence). The CDR3 consists of 16 residues. In DNA form, the CDR3 reads TGCAGTGCTAGCACCGGGACAGCCTCCTATAATTCACCCCTCCACTTT. Translating gives CSASTGTASYNSPLHF.